The source of this TCR beta chain is a study of blood T cell repertoires in COVID-19. Overall study: The study drew acute and convalescent COVID-19 samples from the United States, Italy and Spain. T cells, B-cell-depleted T cells, or PBMCs provided the cDNA or gDNA that served as material.

Methods used by the authors: The authors estimated nucleated cell counts from reference gene primer amplification. TCRdb's table, derived via immunoSEQ multiplex PCR, lists solely in-frame clones and lacks some. V, J and clone size are those of that table, while D and trimming were read from the DNA. The data hold 30,000 to 40,000 clones, with 85% to 90% observed a single time. In germline, CDR1 is MDHEN, CDR2 SYDVKM. Trimming left V 6 bases short and J 8 bases short, with 10 bases between. The length of the CDR3 is 12 residues. The sequence was obtained from a woman aged 70-85 years with active COVID-19. Input material: peripheral blood. J is TRBJ1-4 and V is TRBV28; no clear D gene. The CDR3: CASSEAREKLFF. Here the CDR3 DNA reads TGTGCCAGCAGCGAGGCAAGGGAAAAACTGTTTTTT.